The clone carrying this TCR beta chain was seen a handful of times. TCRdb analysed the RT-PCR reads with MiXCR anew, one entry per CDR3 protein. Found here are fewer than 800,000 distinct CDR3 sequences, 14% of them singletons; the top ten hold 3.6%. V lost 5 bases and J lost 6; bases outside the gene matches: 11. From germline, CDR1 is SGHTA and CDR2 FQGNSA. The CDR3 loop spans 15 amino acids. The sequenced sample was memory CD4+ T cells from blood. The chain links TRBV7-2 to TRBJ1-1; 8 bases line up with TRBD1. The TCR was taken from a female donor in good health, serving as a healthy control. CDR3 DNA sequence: TGTGCCAGCAGCCCTCGACAGGGGATCACTCCTGAAGCTTTCTTT. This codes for CASSPRQGITPEAFF. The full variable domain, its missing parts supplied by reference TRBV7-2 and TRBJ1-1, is GAGVSQSPSNKVTEKGKDVELRCDPISGHTALYWYRQSLGQGLEFLIYFQGNSAPDKSGLPSDRFSAERTGGSVSTLTIQRTQQEDSAVYLCASSPRQGITPEAFFGQGTRLTVV.